The text below deals with one TCR beta chain. The sample is drawn from a study of T cells in severe cutaneous drug reactions. Bulk and single-cell libraries used iRepertoire multiplex PCR with TCR subtype-specific primers. TCRdb reprocessed the multiplex PCR reads, keeping one entry per CDR3 protein, no DNA. The sample features more than 20,000 distinct CDR3 sequences, with roughly 7.7% in its top ten. The patients sequenced had a carbamazepine-induced Stevens-Johnson syndrome or toxic epidermal necrolysis reaction. The clonotype was recovered from a human donor with toxic epidermal necrolysis, a severe cutaneous drug reaction. Sequenced input: PBMCs.

CDR3 sequence: CATSKGLAGDEQYF. The gene calls are TRBV15 and TRBJ2-7; TCRdb's assignment of TRBD2 cannot be checked, as there is no DNA. CDR1 LNHNV and CDR2 YYDKDF come from the germline V gene (reference sequence). This CDR3 contains 14 residues.